Below are 5 T cell receptor beta chains sequenced from a single sample in a study of early T cells in non-severe SARS-CoV-2 infection. TCRdb re-called the 5' RACE reads with MiXCR, one entry per CDR3 protein. The sample carries about 54,000 distinct CDR3 sequences, about 7.6% recorded once. This specimen consisted of whole blood, obtained at baseline. The receptors originated from an adult who was a healthcare worker with PCR-confirmed SARS-CoV-2 infection or an uninfected control (not recorded which).

The genes are TRBV6-2 or TRBV6-3 and TRBJ2-3; D remains unclear. Trimming took off 5 bases at V and 6 bases at J, with 6 bases between the two ends. This CDR3 contains 11 residues. Germline CDR1 reads MNHEY; CDR2 reads SVGEGT. This chain's CDR3 is CASSTQDTQYF. Here the CDR3 DNA reads TGTGCCAGCAGTACCCAGGATACGCAGTATTTT.

The sample holds many counts of this clonotype. This chain connects TRBV7-9 to TRBJ2-2; 8 bases are shared with TRBD2. This CDR3 contains 16 residues. The V gene end was trimmed by 5 bases and the J gene end by 1 base; junction bases not matched to a gene: 6. The germline CDR1 and CDR2 sequences are SEHNR and FQNEAQ (reference sequence). DNA of the CDR3: TGTGCCAGCAGCCGACGGACTAGCATGAACACCGGGGAGCTGTTTTTT. Its protein product is CASSRRTSMNTGELFF. Filled out from reference TRBV7-9 and TRBJ2-2, the complete variable domain reads DTGVSQNPRHKITKRGQNVTFRCDPISEHNRLYWYRQTLGQGPEFLTYFQNEAQLEKSRLLSDRFSAERPKGSFSTLEIQRTEQGDSAMYLCASSRRTSMNTGELFFGEGSRLTVL.

The sample holds many counts of this clonotype. This chain connects TRBV7-2 to TRBJ2-1, with D possibly being TRBD2 (6 bases). Trimming pared 5 bases from V and 0 bases from J, leaving 20 bases between. From germline, CDR1 is SGHTA and CDR2 FQGNSA. CDR3 size: 18 residues. CDR3 sequence: CASSPRARGTSSYNEQFF. In DNA, the CDR3 is TGTGCCAGCAGCCCCAGGGCTCGCGGGACCAGCTCCTACAATGAGCAGTTCTTC.

This sequence joins TRBV6-1 and TRBJ2-1, with TRBD2 identical over 7 bases. Germline-derived CDR1 and CDR2 are MNHNS and SASEGT. The CDR3 runs to 16 residues. Unmatched junction bases numbered 9, after V lost 7 bases and J lost 0 bases. CDR3 amino acids: CASIGGIPSSYNEQFF. The CDR3 region has the DNA TGTGCCAGCATCGGGGGGATTCCCTCCTCCTACAATGAGCAGTTCTTC.

The chain is built from TRBV20-1 and TRBJ2-7, with 10 positions matching TRBD1. The CDR3 runs to 14 residues. Looked up from germline, CDR1 is DFQATT and CDR2 is SNEGSKA (reference sequence). Trimming at V came to 5 bases and at J to 1 base, leaving 5 bases not matched to a gene. The CDR3, as DNA: TGCAGTGCTTTGACAGGGGGCGCTTCCTACGAGCAGTACTTC. Encoded protein: CSALTGGASYEQYF.